This T cell receptor beta chain was identified in a study of blood T cell repertoires in COVID-19 (dated by TCRdb to 2018 to 2020). About the full investigation: The collaborator samples originated in the United States, Italy and Spain and spanned the acute and convalescent phases of COVID-19. A freely available public database, intended as a resource for researchers studying the immune response to SARS-CoV-2, is where the repertoires were released. Samples were obtained from the ongoing ImmuneRACE study (first 160 participants) and from over a thousand subjects provided by 6 global collaborators. The material from the prospective study consisted of cDNA or gDNA derived from T cells, B-cell-depleted T cells, or PBMCs. Nearly every sample came with metadata listing a de-identified subject ID, COVID-19 status, age in years and sex. Where available, HLA class I and class II types were taken from metadata supplied by the sample provider and were not determined by assay-based typing. Deeply sampled blood TCRbeta repertoires from subjects exposed to, actively infected with, or recovered from COVID-19 were included in the dataset. Broad study findings and their caveats: The quantity of clinical and demographic metadata differed by source and by participant and was supplied without curation.

As for this clone: What this receptor recognizes is not known. Within one base of it there is no much larger clone, and no base qualities were kept.

CDR1 and CDR2 were assigned from the germline V gene as SGHTA and FQGNSA. Germline trimming: 2 bases from V, 5 bases from J; junction bases outside gene matches: 6. From its cysteine to its phenylalanine, the CDR3 spans 15 amino acids. Only the CDR3 DNA stays, 45 bases, in frame from base 1. Enrolling through a virtual design, the prospective study's participants ranged in age from roughly 18 to 95 years and lived across 24 United States geographic areas. In the prospective study, participants were assigned to cohorts based on the clinical history participants reported in a screening survey and a study questionnaire. Exposed participants were defined as having been in contact with someone with a PCR-confirmed or clinician-diagnosed COVID-19 case within 2 weeks of study entry. Mobile phlebotomists in the prospective study collected whole blood, serum and a nasopharyngeal or oropharyngeal swab from every participant. Over an approximately 2-month period, participants in the prospective study had the option of providing additional blood draws and questionnaires. Prospective study blood samples were shipped either frozen or at room temperature before DNA extraction.

The immunoSEQ Assay, a bias-controlled multiplex PCR, was used to amplify TCRbeta CDR3 regions from genomic DNA. Under the source paper's analysis protocol: The number of nucleated cells in each sample was estimated from the amplification of reference gene primers within the assay. Sequence reads were collapsed and filtered to measure the absolute abundance of every unique TCRbeta CDR3 rearrangement. For each sample, productive Simpson clonality was calculated by taking the square root of Simpson's diversity index across productive rearrangements. This immuneACCESS table, as held by TCRdb, lists in-frame sequences with V and J called but not all clones. Of the missing ones, under half trace to an unresolved V gene in checked studies; the others have no known cause. V and J calls plus clone size are reproduced from that table; the DNA served to infer D and trimming. The sample records 200,000 to 250,000 clones, about 87% of which are singletons. In total, the top ten clones hold around 1% of the sample.

Sequenced material: PBMCs or T cells enriched from blood (not recorded which). The origin of this receptor is a man in his fifties who had been exposed to COVID-19. This sequence uses TRBV7-2 and TRBJ1-5; 7 bases in the middle match TRBD1. The CDR3 sequence is CASSLRGGADQPQHF. The nucleotide sequence is TGTGCCAGCAGCTTAAGAGGGGGCGCGGATCAGCCCCAGCATTTT.